This is a list of T cell receptor beta chains from one sample in a study of cytomegalovirus exposure and HLA in healthy donors. Profiling relied on immunoSEQ multiplex PCR, and the TCRdb table lists in-frame clones only, not all of them. This repertoire shows around 150,000 clones, about three quarters found once; its top ten account for 3% to 3.5%. Material for sequencing was PBMCs. The receptors stem from a woman between 40 and 50 years old in good health and CMV-seronegative. Both conserved end residues are trimmed from each CDR3.

j_call: TRBJ1-6
v_call: TRBV5-1
cdr3_length: 13
cdr3_aa: ASSFGRRGNSPLH

j_call: TRBJ1-5
v_call: TRBV19
cdr3_length: 13
cdr3_aa: ASTPRTGSYQPQH

j_call: TRBJ1-1
v_call: TRBV10-3
cdr3_length: 14
cdr3_aa: AISESIDRRGTEAF

j_call: TRBJ1-3
v_call: TRBV18
cdr3_length: 13
cdr3_aa: ASLRDRGSGNTIY

j_call: TRBJ1-5
v_call: TRBV4-1
cdr3_length: 13
cdr3_aa: ASSQESQSGQPQH

j_call: TRBJ2-1
v_call: TRBV5-4
cdr3_length: 13
cdr3_aa: ASTNQGSPYNEQF

j_call: TRBJ2-2
v_call: TRBV19
cdr3_length: 12
cdr3_aa: ASSLGRDTGELF

j_call: TRBJ1-5
v_call: TRBV28
cdr3_length: 12
cdr3_aa: ASSLHRGGQPQH

j_call: TRBJ1-1
v_call: TRBV9
cdr3_length: 13
cdr3_aa: ASSPGVRMNTEAF

j_call: TRBJ1-1
v_call: TRBV4-1
cdr3_length: 14
cdr3_aa: ASSQGAWGVYTEAF

j_call: TRBJ1-1
v_call: TRBV5-1
cdr3_length: 12
cdr3_aa: ASSGRDGNTEAF

j_call: TRBJ1-2
v_call: TRBV4-1
cdr3_length: 11
cdr3_aa: ASSQPGATGYT

j_call: TRBJ1-2
v_call: TRBV6-6
cdr3_length: 13
cdr3_aa: ASSYSEGTVYGYT

j_call: TRBJ1-6
v_call: TRBV28
cdr3_length: 13
cdr3_aa: ASRTESGNNSPLH

j_call: TRBJ1-1
v_call: TRBV5-1
cdr3_length: 11
cdr3_aa: ASSLGQTSEAF

j_call: TRBJ2-6
v_call: TRBV11-2
cdr3_length: 15
cdr3_aa: ASSPISTYSGANVLT

j_call: TRBJ1-5
v_call: TRBV4-1
cdr3_length: 12
cdr3_aa: ASSQDHVAGPQH

j_call: TRBJ1-1
v_call: TRBV2
cdr3_length: 12
cdr3_aa: ASSVRQMNTEAF

j_call: TRBJ2-5
v_call: TRBV7-2
cdr3_length: 14
cdr3_aa: ASSLAGTSVVETQY

j_call: TRBJ2-3
v_call: TRBV4-2
cdr3_length: 15
cdr3_aa: ASSQANSGGRTDTQY

j_call: TRBJ2-3
v_call: TRBV5-4
cdr3_length: 12
cdr3_aa: ASSLVRRTDTQY

j_call: TRBJ2-7
v_call: TRBV5-1
cdr3_length: 12
cdr3_aa: ASSLAGQGLGQY

j_call: TRBJ1-4
v_call: TRBV7-6
cdr3_length: 13
cdr3_aa: ASSSDRAINEKLF

j_call: TRBJ1-1
v_call: TRBV5-1
cdr3_length: 14
cdr3_aa: ASSLDPPGQGTEAF

j_call: TRBJ2-3
v_call: TRBV7-9
cdr3_length: 11
cdr3_aa: ASSLSGADTQY

j_call: TRBJ2-1
v_call: TRBV6-1
cdr3_length: 13
cdr3_aa: ASRISGGAGNEQF

j_call: TRBJ2-3
v_call: TRBV7-9
cdr3_length: 11
cdr3_aa: ASSVYGADTQY

j_call: TRBJ1-1
v_call: TRBV29-1
cdr3_length: 12
cdr3_aa: SVGSQGINTEAF

j_call: TRBJ1-4
v_call: TRBV6-5
cdr3_length: 11
cdr3_aa: ASSYSVQGKLF

j_call: TRBJ1-1
v_call: TRBV4-1
cdr3_length: 13
cdr3_aa: ASSRLGRGYTEAF

j_call: TRBJ2-3
v_call: TRBV5-1
cdr3_length: 13
cdr3_aa: ASSLEGTSGDTQY

j_call: TRBJ1-6
v_call: TRBV14
cdr3_length: 15
cdr3_aa: ASSQADSSSYNSPLH

j_call: TRBJ1-5
v_call: TRBV5-6
cdr3_length: 13
cdr3_aa: ASSLRGASNQPQH

j_call: TRBJ2-6
v_call: TRBV6-6
cdr3_length: 13
cdr3_aa: ASTPEGSGANVLT

j_call: TRBJ1-1
v_call: TRBV10-1
cdr3_length: 12
cdr3_aa: ASSAAGGNTEAF

j_call: TRBJ2-5
v_call: TRBV7-9
cdr3_length: 13
cdr3_aa: ASSLVRLHGETQY

j_call: TRBJ2-5
v_call: TRBV5-1
cdr3_length: 12
cdr3_aa: ASSLVQNQKTQY

j_call: TRBJ2-1
v_call: TRBV10-3
cdr3_length: 11
cdr3_aa: AISDRVYNEQF

j_call: TRBJ1-5
v_call: TRBV5-1
cdr3_length: 13
cdr3_aa: ASSPGTGSNQPQH

j_call: TRBJ1-3
v_call: TRBV5-1
cdr3_length: 13
cdr3_aa: ASSLGALSGNTIY

j_call: TRBJ2-3
v_call: TRBV15
cdr3_length: 11
cdr3_aa: ATMFAGTDTQY

j_call: TRBJ2-1
v_call: TRBV4-1
cdr3_length: 13
cdr3_aa: ASSQGAGGRGEQF

j_call: TRBJ2-5
v_call: TRBV11-2
cdr3_length: 11
cdr3_aa: ASSRTSVETQY